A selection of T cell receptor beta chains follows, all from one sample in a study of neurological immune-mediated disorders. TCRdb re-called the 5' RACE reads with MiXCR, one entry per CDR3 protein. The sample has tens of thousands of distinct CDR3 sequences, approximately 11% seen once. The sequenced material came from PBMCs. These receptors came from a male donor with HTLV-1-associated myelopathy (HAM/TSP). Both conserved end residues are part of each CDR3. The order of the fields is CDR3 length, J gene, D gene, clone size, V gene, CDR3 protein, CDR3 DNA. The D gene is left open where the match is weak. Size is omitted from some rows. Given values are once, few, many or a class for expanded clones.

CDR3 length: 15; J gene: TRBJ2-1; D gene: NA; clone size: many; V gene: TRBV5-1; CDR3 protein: CASSFNSAQNHEQFF; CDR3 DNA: TGCGCCAGCAGCTTTAATAGCGCTCAGAACCATGAGCAGTTCTTC
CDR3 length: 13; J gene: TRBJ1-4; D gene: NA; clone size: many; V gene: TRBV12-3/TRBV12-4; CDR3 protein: CASSLQVEEKLFF; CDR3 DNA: TGTGCCAGCAGTTTACAGGTCGAGGAAAAACTGTTTTTT
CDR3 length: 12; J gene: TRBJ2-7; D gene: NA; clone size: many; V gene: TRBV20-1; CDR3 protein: CSAAGLGDEQYF; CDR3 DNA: TGCAGTGCAGCGGGCCTGGGAGACGAGCAGTACTTC
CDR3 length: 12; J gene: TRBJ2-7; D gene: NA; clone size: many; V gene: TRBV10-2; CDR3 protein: CASAESNYEQYF; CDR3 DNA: TGCGCCAGCGCAGAGTCCAACTACGAGCAGTACTTC
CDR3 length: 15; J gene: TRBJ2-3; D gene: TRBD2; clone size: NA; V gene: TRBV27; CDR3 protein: CASTEAGGPTDTQYF; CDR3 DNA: TGTGCCAGCACCGAAGCGGGGGGGCCCACAGATACGCAGTATTTT
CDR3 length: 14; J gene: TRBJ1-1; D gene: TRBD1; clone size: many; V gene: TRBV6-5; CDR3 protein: CASRKQGAATEAFF; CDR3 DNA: TGTGCCAGCAGGAAACAGGGGGCGGCCACTGAAGCTTTCTTT
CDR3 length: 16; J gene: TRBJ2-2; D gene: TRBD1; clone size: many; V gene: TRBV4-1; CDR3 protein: CASSQPQGARTGELFF; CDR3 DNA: TGCGCCAGCAGCCAACCACAGGGGGCCCGGACCGGGGAGCTGTTTTTT
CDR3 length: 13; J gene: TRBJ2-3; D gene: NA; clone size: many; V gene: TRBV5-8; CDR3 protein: CASSLDSTDTQYF; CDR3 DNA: TGTGCCAGCAGCTTGGACAGCACAGATACGCAGTATTTT
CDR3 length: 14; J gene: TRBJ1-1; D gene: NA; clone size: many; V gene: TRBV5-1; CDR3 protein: CASSRNLVNTEAFF; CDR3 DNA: TGCGCCAGCAGCCGAAACCTAGTGAACACTGAAGCTTTCTTT
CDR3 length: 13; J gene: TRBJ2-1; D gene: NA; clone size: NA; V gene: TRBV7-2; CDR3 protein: CASSLSRENEQFF; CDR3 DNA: TGTGCCAGCAGCTTATCACGGGAGAATGAGCAGTTCTTC
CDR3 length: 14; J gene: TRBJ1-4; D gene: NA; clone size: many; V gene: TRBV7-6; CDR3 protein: CASSLRGGERGLFF; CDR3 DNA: TGTGCCAGCAGCTTAAGGGGGGGGGAGCGAGGACTGTTTTTT
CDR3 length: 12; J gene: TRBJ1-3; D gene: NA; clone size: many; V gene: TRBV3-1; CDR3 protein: CASSRAGNTIYF; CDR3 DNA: TGTGCCAGCAGCCGGGCTGGAAACACCATATATTTT
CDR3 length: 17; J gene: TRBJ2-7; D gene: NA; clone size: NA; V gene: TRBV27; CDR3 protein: CASSLSSQWPSSYEQYF; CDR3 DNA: TGTGCCAGCAGTTTAAGTTCACAGTGGCCCTCCTCCTACGAGCAGTACTTC
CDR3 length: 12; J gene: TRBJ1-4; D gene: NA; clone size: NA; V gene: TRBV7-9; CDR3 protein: CASSLGVEKLFF; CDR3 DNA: TGTGCCAGCAGCTTGGGGGTAGAAAAACTGTTTTTT
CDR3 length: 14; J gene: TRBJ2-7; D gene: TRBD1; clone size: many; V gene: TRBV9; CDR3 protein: CASSVGGQTYEQYF; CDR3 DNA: TGTGCCAGCAGCGTAGGGGGACAGACCTACGAGCAGTACTTC
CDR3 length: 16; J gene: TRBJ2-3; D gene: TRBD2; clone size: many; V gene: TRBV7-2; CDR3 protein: CASSPLAGGGTDTQYF; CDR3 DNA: TGTGCCAGCAGCCCCTTAGCGGGGGGTGGGACAGATACGCAGTATTTT
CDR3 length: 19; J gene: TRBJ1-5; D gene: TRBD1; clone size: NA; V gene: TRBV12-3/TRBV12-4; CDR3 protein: CASSFAPFGRGDSNQPQHF; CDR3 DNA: TGTGCCAGCAGTTTCGCCCCCTTCGGCAGGGGGGATAGCAATCAGCCCCAGCATTTT
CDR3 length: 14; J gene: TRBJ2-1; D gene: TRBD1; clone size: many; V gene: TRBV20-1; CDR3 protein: CSAPHWDRANEQFF; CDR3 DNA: TGCAGTGCCCCCCATTGGGACAGGGCCAATGAGCAGTTCTTC
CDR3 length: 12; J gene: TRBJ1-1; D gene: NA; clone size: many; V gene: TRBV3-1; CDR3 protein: CASSRVKSEAFF; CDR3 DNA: TGTGCCAGCAGCCGAGTTAAGTCTGAAGCTTTCTTT
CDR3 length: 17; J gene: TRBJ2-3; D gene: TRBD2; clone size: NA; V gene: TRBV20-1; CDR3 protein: CSAREKASGGSTDTQYF; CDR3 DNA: TGCAGTGCTAGAGAGAAGGCTAGCGGGGGCAGCACAGATACGCAGTATTTT
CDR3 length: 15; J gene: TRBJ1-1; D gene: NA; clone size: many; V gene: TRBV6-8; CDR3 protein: CASSYSKIRDTEAFF; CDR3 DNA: TGTGCCAGCAGTTACTCGAAGATCCGGGACACTGAAGCTTTCTTT
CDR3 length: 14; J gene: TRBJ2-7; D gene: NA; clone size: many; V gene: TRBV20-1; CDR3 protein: CSARDRKGFDEQYF; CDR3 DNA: TGCAGTGCTAGAGATCGCAAAGGTTTCGACGAGCAGTACTTC
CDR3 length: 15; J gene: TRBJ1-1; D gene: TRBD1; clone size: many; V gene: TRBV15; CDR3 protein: CATSTTQGARTEAFF; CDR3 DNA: TGTGCCACCAGCACAACACAGGGGGCAAGAACTGAAGCTTTCTTT
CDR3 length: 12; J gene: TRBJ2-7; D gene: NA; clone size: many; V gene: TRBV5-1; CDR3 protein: CASSLKDYEQYF; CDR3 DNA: TGCGCCAGCAGCTTGAAGGACTACGAGCAGTACTTC
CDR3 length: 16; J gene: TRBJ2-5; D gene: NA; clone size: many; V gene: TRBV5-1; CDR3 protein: CASSSLRDQLLETQYF; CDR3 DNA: TGCGCCAGCAGCAGCCTCCGGGACCAATTGTTGGAGACCCAGTACTTC
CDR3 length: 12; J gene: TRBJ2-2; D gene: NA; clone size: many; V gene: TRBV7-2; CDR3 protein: CASTWNTGELFF; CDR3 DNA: TGTGCCAGTACATGGAACACCGGGGAGCTGTTTTTT
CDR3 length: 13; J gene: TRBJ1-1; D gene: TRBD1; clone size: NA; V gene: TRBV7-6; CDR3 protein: CASSQGEDTGAFF; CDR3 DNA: TGTGCCAGCAGCCAGGGGGAAGACACTGGAGCTTTCTTT
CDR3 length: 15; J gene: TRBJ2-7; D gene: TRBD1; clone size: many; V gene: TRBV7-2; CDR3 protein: CASSSQGAGQYEQYF; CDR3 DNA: TGTGCCAGCAGCTCCCAGGGGGCCGGACAATACGAGCAGTACTTC
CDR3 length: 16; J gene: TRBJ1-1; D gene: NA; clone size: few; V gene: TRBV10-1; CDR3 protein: CASSDTFQRDLKGAFF; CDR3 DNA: TGCGCCAGCAGTGATACCTTCCAGCGGGATCTTAAGGGTGCTTTCTTT
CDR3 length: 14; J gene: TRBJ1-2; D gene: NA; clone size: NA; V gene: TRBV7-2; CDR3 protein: CASSLYQGSERYTF; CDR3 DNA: TGTGCCAGCAGCTTGTATCAGGGATCAGAGCGCTACACCTTC
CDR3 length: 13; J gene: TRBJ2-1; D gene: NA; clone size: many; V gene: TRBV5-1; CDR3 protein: CASSLTGAGEQFF; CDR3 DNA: TGCGCCAGCAGCTTGACGGGTGCCGGTGAGCAGTTCTTC
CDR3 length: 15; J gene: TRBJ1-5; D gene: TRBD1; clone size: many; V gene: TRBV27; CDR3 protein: CASSLSTTGHQPQHF; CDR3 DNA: TGTGCCAGCAGTTTATCGACGACAGGGCATCAGCCCCAGCATTTT
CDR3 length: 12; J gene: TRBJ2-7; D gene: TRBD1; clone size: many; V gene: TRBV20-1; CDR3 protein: CSAPRQGDEQYF; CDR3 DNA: TGCAGTGCCCCCAGACAGGGTGACGAGCAGTACTTC
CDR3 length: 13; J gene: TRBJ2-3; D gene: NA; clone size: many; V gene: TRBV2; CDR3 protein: CASSVTVTDTQYF; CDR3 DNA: TGTGCCAGCAGTGTAACTGTCACAGATACGCAGTATTTT
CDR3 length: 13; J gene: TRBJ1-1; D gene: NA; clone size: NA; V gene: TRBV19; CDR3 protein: CASSITRNTEAFF; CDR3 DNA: TGTGCCAGTAGTATAACACGGAACACTGAAGCTTTCTTT
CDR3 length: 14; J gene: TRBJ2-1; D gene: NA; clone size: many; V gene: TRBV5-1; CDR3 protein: CASSTVTEYNEQFF; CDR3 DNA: TGCGCCAGCAGCACAGTGACAGAATACAATGAGCAGTTCTTC
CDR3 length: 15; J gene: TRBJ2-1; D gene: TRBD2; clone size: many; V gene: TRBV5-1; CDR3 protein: CASSSRGDGDDEQFF; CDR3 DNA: TGCGCCAGCAGCTCGCGGGGGGACGGGGACGATGAGCAGTTCTTC
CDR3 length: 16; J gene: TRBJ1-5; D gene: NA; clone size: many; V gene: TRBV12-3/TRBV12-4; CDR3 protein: CASSPGDEDSNQPQHF; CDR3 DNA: TGTGCCAGCAGTCCCGGGGACGAAGATAGCAATCAGCCCCAGCATTTT
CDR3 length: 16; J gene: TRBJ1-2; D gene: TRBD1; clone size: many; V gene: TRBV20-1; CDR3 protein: CSARVANRGTNYGYTF; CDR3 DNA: TGCAGTGCTAGAGTCGCTAACAGGGGAACAAACTATGGCTACACCTTC
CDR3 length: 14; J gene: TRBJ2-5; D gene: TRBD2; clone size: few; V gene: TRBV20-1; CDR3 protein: CSASVSGGSETQYF; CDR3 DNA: TGCAGTGCTAGCGTTAGCGGGGGGTCAGAGACCCAGTACTTC
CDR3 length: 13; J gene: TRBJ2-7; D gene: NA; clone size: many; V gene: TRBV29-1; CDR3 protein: CSVKLRVSHEQYF; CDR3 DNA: TGCAGCGTTAAACTCCGTGTCAGCCACGAGCAGTACTTC
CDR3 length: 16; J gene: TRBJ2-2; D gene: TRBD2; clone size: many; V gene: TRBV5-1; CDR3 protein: CASSLPTSARTGELFF; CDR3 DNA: TGCGCCAGCAGCCTACCTACTAGCGCGCGGACCGGGGAGCTGTTTTTT
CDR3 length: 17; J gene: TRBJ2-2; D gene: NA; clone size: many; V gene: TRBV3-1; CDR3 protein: CASSQVYWGTPPGELFF; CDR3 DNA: TGTGCCAGCAGCCAAGTGTACTGGGGGACACCGCCCGGGGAGCTGTTTTTT
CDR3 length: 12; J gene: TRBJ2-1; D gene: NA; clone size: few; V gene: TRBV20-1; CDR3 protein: CSARVVYNEQFF; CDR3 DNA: TGCAGTGCTAGAGTAGTGTACAATGAGCAGTTCTTC
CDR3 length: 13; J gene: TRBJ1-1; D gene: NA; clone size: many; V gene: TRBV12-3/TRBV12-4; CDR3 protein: CASTLRGDTEAFF; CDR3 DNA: TGTGCCAGCACCCTTCGGGGGGACACTGAAGCTTTCTTT
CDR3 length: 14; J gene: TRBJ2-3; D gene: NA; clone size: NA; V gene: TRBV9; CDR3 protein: CASIPYALTDTQYF; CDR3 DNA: TGTGCCAGCATCCCTTACGCTCTCACAGATACGCAGTATTTT
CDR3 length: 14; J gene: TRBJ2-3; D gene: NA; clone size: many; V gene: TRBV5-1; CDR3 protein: CASSLSPGADTQYF; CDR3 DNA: TGCGCCAGCAGCTTAAGCCCGGGTGCAGATACGCAGTATTTT
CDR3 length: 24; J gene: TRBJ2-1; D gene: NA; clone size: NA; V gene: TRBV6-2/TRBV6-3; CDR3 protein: CASRPGVKGTEAFFGQGTVGEQFF; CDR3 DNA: NA
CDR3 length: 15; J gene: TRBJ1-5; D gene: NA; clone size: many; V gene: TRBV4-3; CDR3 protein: CASSQEWQVNQPQHF; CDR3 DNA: TGCGCCAGCAGCCAAGAATGGCAGGTCAATCAGCCCCAGCATTTT
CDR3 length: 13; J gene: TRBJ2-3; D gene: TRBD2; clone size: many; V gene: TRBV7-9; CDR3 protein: CASSPLAVDTQYF; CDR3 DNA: TGTGCCAGCAGCCCCCTAGCGGTAGATACGCAGTATTTT
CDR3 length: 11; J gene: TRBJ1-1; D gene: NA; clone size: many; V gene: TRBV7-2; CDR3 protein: CASSLRPQAFF; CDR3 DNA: TGTGCCAGCAGCTTGCGACCCCAAGCTTTCTTT
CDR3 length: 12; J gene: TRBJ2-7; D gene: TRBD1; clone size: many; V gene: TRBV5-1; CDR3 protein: CASSIQGDEQYF; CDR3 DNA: TGCGCCAGCAGCATACAGGGGGACGAGCAGTACTTC
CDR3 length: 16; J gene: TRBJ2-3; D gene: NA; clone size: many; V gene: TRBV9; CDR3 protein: CASSVFDRDSTDTQYF; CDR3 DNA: TGTGCCAGCAGCGTATTCGATAGGGACAGCACAGATACGCAGTATTTT